The present TCR beta chain was sequenced within a study of shared clonotypes between healthy human individuals. Looking at the study overall: Each donor contributed plates that comprised three CD4 naive, three CD4 memory, two CD8 naive and one CD8 memory.

Libraries were prepared by immunoSEQ multiplex PCR; TCRdb keeps only in-frame clonotypes and omits some of them. There are about 800,000 clones in the sample; roughly 96% occur only once, and under 0.3% lies in the top ten. Naive CD8 cells comprised CD45RO-negative, CCR7-positively selected cells, excluding terminally differentiated effector memory CD45RA+ cells. J lost 5 bases, V lost 3 bases, and 3 bases had no gene match. The germline CDR1 and CDR2 sequences are SEHNR and FQNEAQ (reference sequence). This CDR3 comprises 14 residues. Material for sequencing was naive CD8+ T cells sorted from blood. The genes are TRBV7-9 and TRBJ1-4; TRBD1 matches at 7 bases. This clonotype was obtained from a man aged 30 to 45 in good health. The chain's CDR3 is CASSFGTVNEKLFF. The DNA of the CDR3 is TGTGCCAGCAGCTTCGGGACAGTCAATGAAAAACTGTTTTTT.